These 19 T cell receptor beta chains were all obtained from the same sample, sequenced in a study of shared clonotypes between healthy human individuals. Clones were read by immunoSEQ multiplex PCR, and TCRdb kept only the in-frame ones, dropping some. The sample has about 480,000 clones, about four fifths seen once. Sequencing was performed on PBMCs. The receptors originated from a woman aged 40 to 50 in good health. Some clones in this sample may be carry-over from other donors' samples.

This clone was picked up one time. The V call is TRBV7-9, the J call TRBJ2-1; TRBD2 might be the D (6 bases). V lost 0 bases and J 15 bases, leaving 18 bases between the germline ends. This CDR3 has 14 residues. The germline V gene has CDR1 SEHNR and CDR2 FQNEAQ (reference sequence). In DNA, the CDR3 is TGTGCCAGCAGCTTAGCCCCCGGGGGACGCGCGTCGTTCTTC. Its translation: CASSLAPGGRASFF.

This CDR3 reads CASSLAMESSPLHF. The CDR3 DNA follows: TGTGCCAGCAGCTTAGCGATGGAGAGTTCACCCCTCCACTTT. The gene calls are TRBV7-9 and TRBJ1-6; D is unresolved. The CDR3 covers 14 residues. Trimming shortened V by 0 bases and J by 9 bases, and 9 bases separated the two germline ends. Germline CDR1 is SEHNR and CDR2 is FQNEAQ (reference sequence).

This clone was counted once. The chain uses TRBV2 and TRBJ2-7; a weak D match, TRBD1 (6 bases). The CDR3 loop spans 13 amino acids. Germline lookup yields CDR1 SNHLY and CDR2 FYNNEI. Between the trimmed V and J ends, which lost 9 bases and 0 bases, there was a span of 12 bases. The CDR3 here is CASSRDNSYEQYF. Here the CDR3 DNA reads TGTGCCAGTTCTCGGGACAACTCCTACGAGCAGTACTTC.

This chain uses TRBV19 with TRBJ1-2; D gene unclear. The CDR3 is 14 residues long. V lost 3 bases and J 3 bases, leaving 11 bases between the germline ends. The germline CDR1 and CDR2 sequences are LNHDA and SQIVND (reference sequence). DNA of the CDR3: TGTGCCAGTAGTATGTTTGGCAGGCACTATGGCTACACCTTC. Translated: CASSMFGRHYGYTF. Looking up the rest from reference TRBV19 and TRBJ1-2 gives the full variable domain: DGGITQSPKYLFRKEGQNVTLSCEQNLNHDAMYWYRQDPGQGLRLIYYSQIVNDFQKGDIAEGYSVSREKKESFPLTVTSAQKNPTAFYLCASSMFGRHYGYTFGSGTRLTVV.

The V gene is TRBV4-2, the J gene TRBJ2-1; D is perhaps TRBD2 (5 bases). Germline CDR1 reads LGHNA; CDR2 reads YNFKEQ. V was cut by 4 bases and J by 2 bases, with 15 bases left in between. The CDR3 sequence is 16 residues long. CDR3 nucleotide sequence: TGTGCCAGCAGCCCGAAGGAGGACGCAGCCTACAATGAGCAGTTCTTC. It is translated as CASSPKEDAAYNEQFF.

This clone came up a few times. Other nucleotide sequences from this sample produce the same CDR3. This sequence joins TRBV19 and TRBJ1-5, with a weak D call TRBD1 (5 bases). Trimming removed 9 bases at V and 1 base at J, with 13 bases between. This CDR3 region has 14 residues. CDR1 and CDR2 (germline): LNHDA, SQIVND (reference sequence). This CDR3 reads CASTDRASNQPQHF. The CDR3 region has the DNA TGTGCCAGCACCGACAGAGCAAGCAATCAGCCCCAGCATTTT.

The V and J genes are TRBV7-3 and TRBJ2-7, with no clear D. V was clipped by 2 bases and J by 5 bases, with 10 bases between them. Germline V gene sequence: CDR1 SGHTA, CDR2 FQGTGA. The CDR3 runs to 13 residues. The CDR3 DNA is TGTGCCAGCAGCTTAGCGAATTCGGACGAGCAGTACTTC. It translates to CASSLANSDEQYF. Full variable domain (missing parts from reference TRBV7-3 and TRBJ2-7): GAGVSQTPSNKVTEKGKYVELRCDPISGHTALYWYRQSLGQGPEFLIYFQGTGAADDSGLPNDRFFAVRPEGSVSTLKIQRTERGDSAVYLCASSLANSDEQYFGPGTRLTVT.

The V call is TRBV28, the J call TRBJ2-5; TRBD2 is a possible D gene (5 bases). The better agreement between TRBJ2-7 and the DNA end casts doubt on the J call. Germline V lookup: CDR1 MDHEN, CDR2 SYDVKM. The CDR3 runs 14 residues. The CDR3 loop is CASTDGISSYEQYF. CDR3 sequence (DNA): TGTGCCAGCACCGACGGGATCTCCTCCTACGAGCAGTACTTC.

Concerning this clone: At the DNA level, this CDR3 is encoded by other sequences in the same sample as well. The V and J genes are TRBV5-1 and TRBJ1-1; D might be TRBD1 (6 bases). Germline lookup yields CDR1 SGHRS and CDR2 YFSETQ. V was cut by 1 base and J by 5 bases, with 6 bases left in between. The CDR3 length is 12 residues. The CDR3 here is CASSLRGTEAFF. CDR3 nucleotide sequence: TGCGCCAGCAGCTTGAGGGGGACTGAAGCTTTCTTT.

Written as DNA, the CDR3 is TGTGCCAGCAGGAAACAAGGTTTCGGACTAGGGACCTACGAGCAGTACTTC. It is translated as CASRKQGFGLGTYEQYF. The chain recombines TRBV27 with TRBJ2-7, with 7 bases aligning to TRBD2. Germline V lookup: CDR1 MNHEY, CDR2 SMNVEV (reference sequence). Trimming cost V 6 bases and J 2 bases; bases outside gene matches: 16. CDR3 length equals 17 residues.

The rearrangement joins TRBV11-2 to TRBJ1-3; no definite D call. The CDR3 sequence is 17 residues long. Trimming stripped 4 bases from V and 2 bases from J, with 18 bases between. Germline V lookup: CDR1 SGHAT, CDR2 FQNNGV. Written as DNA, the CDR3 is TGTGCCAGCAGCTCCCCTCGAGGGCGGGGTCCTGGAAACACCATATATTTT. Protein product: CASSSPRGRGPGNTIYF.

The J gene is TRBJ1-4, the V gene TRBV7-2; the match to TRBD1 covers 8 bases. J was trimmed by 4 bases and V by 5 bases; bases with no gene match: 3. This CDR3 has 14 amino acids. Germline CDR1 is SGHTA and CDR2 is FQGNSA. The CDR3: CASSRDRLNEKLFF. The CDR3 coding sequence is TGTGCCAGCAGCAGGGACAGGCTTAATGAAAAACTGTTTTTT. Using reference TRBV7-2 and TRBJ1-4 for the parts outside the CDR3, the full variable domain is GAGVSQSPSNKVTEKGKDVELRCDPISGHTALYWYRQSLGQGLEFLIYFQGNSAPDKSGLPSDRFSAERTGGSVSTLTIQRTQQEDSAVYLCASSRDRLNEKLFFGSGTQLSVL.

The chain is built from TRBV5-1 and TRBJ1-1, with a weak D call TRBD1 (6 bases). This CDR3 has 16 residues. The germline V gene has CDR1 SGHRS and CDR2 YFSETQ. Trimming removed 0 bases at V and 3 bases at J, with 15 bases between. In DNA form, the CDR3 reads TGCGCCAGCAGCTTGGAAGTACAGGGCCCCTACACTGAAGCTTTCTTT. This translates into CASSLEVQGPYTEAFF.

This clone was seen a few times. The J gene is TRBJ1-5, the V gene TRBV5-1; a weak D match, TRBD1 (6 bases). Per germline, CDR1 SGHRS and CDR2 YFSETQ. V was trimmed by 6 bases and J by 5 bases, leaving 18 bases between them. The CDR3 extends over 15 amino acids. The CDR3 sequence is CASTIGQPKDQPQHF. The CDR3 region has the DNA TGCGCCAGCACAATCGGACAGCCGAAGGATCAGCCCCAGCATTTT.

The genes are TRBV28 and TRBJ2-5; TRBD2 aligns across 8 bases. V was clipped by 4 bases and J by 11 bases; unmatched bases: 6. CDR3 length: 12 amino acids. The germline CDR1 and CDR2 sequences are MDHEN and SYDVKM. The CDR3 nucleotides are TGTGCCAGCAGTTCGCGGGAGGAGGAGCAGTACTTC. Protein sequence: CASSSREEEQYF.

The V and J genes are TRBV4-2 and TRBJ1-1; D gene ambiguous. The V gene lost 0 bases and the J gene lost 7 bases, with 12 bases spanning the gap. The V gene's germline CDR1 is LGHNA and CDR2 YNFKEQ. The CDR3 extends over 14 amino acids. CDR3 amino acids: CASSQERFVIEAFF. CDR3 sequence (DNA): TGTGCCAGCAGCCAAGAGAGGTTCGTAATTGAAGCTTTCTTT.

The chain recombines TRBV18 with TRBJ1-3; 7 bases match TRBD1. V shed 1 base, J shed 2 bases, and the junction held 8 bases outside the gene matches. CDR3 length: 17 amino acids. CDR1 and CDR2 from the germline V gene are KGHSH and LQKENI. CDR3 DNA sequence: TGTGCCAGCTCACCACTCAAGACAGGGCAGACTGGAAACACCATATATTTT. It codes for CASSPLKTGQTGNTIYF.

This chain uses TRBV7-9 with TRBJ1-6; 9 nucleotides agree with TRBD1. The CDR3 covers 13 residues. Germline CDR1 reads SEHNR; CDR2 reads FQNEAQ (reference sequence). Germline trimming cut 4 bases from V and 8 bases from J; bases unmatched to any gene: 0. The CDR3 reads CASSWDRDSPLHF. The CDR3 DNA reads as TGTGCCAGCAGCTGGGACAGGGATTCACCCCTCCACTTT.

To note about this clone: The same CDR3 arises from other DNA sequences in this sample as well. V gene TRBV2 combines with J gene TRBJ1-2; 10 bases are a match to TRBD1. Germline CDR1 SNHLY, CDR2 FYNNEI. The CDR3 runs to 14 residues. The trim removed 6 bases at V and 6 bases at J, leaving 7 bases unmatched. The CDR3 nucleotides are TGTGCCAGCAGCCGGGACAGGGGAAGGGATGGCTACACCTTC. It translates to CASSRDRGRDGYTF.